Below, 23 T cell receptor beta chains from the same sample are listed, as sequenced in a study of cytomegalovirus exposure and HLA in healthy donors. The study ran its PCR with 60 Vbeta and 13 Jbeta primers. Some clones are missing from TCRdb's copy, which holds only in-frame ones; the method was immunoSEQ multiplex PCR. The top ten clones hold about 2.7% of a sample with some 170,000 clones, about 81% of them seen once. Sequenced input: PBMCs. These receptors were taken from a woman aged 45-65 years in good health and CMV-seropositive.

V and J are TRBV9 and TRBJ2-1; D might be TRBD1 (5 bases). The CDR3 covers 14 residues. V lost 0 bases to trimming and J lost 8 bases, with 12 bases between them. In germline, CDR1 is SGDLS, CDR2 YYNGEE. The CDR3 reads CASSVEGSRDEQFF. The CDR3 coding sequence is TGTGCCAGCAGCGTAGAGGGGTCTAGGGATGAGCAGTTCTTC.

The gene calls are TRBV27 and TRBJ2-3, with 8 bases matching TRBD2. CDR3 size: 17 residues. Germline V gives CDR1 MNHEY, CDR2 SMNVEV (reference sequence). V lost 2 bases to trimming and J lost 0 bases; unmatched junction nucleotides: 7. CDR3 in DNA: TGTGCCAGCAGTTTACGGGGCGGGGGGTTTAGCACAGATACGCAGTATTTT. It specifies CASSLRGGGFSTDTQYF.

This clone was observed a few times. The rearrangement joins TRBV19 to TRBJ2-7; D is possibly TRBD1 (5 bases). The CDR3 runs 17 residues. Trimming cost V 4 bases and J 5 bases, with 24 bases left between them. Germline-derived CDR1 and CDR2 are LNHDA and SQIVND (reference sequence). CDR3 sequence (DNA): TGTGCCAGTAGTACGAGTTTTGTCCAGGGTGTAAGGCACGAGCAGTACTTC. Amino acid sequence: CASSTSFVQGVRHEQYF.

The chain joins TRBV18 to TRBJ1-2; D is possibly TRBD1 (6 bases). Trimming took 4 bases from V and 6 from J, leaving 18 bases between them. The CDR3 length is 15 residues. The germline gives CDR1 KGHSH, CDR2 LQKENI. The CDR3 is CASSRSTGTFDGYTF. DNA for the CDR3: TGTGCCAGCTCACGATCTACCGGGACATTTGATGGCTACACCTTC.

The rearrangement links TRBV5-1 to TRBJ1-3; D unresolved. V lost 4 bases and J lost 0, with 11 bases in between. The CDR3 length is 15 residues. Germline assignment: CDR1 SGHRS and CDR2 YFSETQ. CDR3 sequence: CASSASGASGNTIYF. The CDR3 coding sequence is TGCGCCAGCAGCGCAAGCGGAGCCTCTGGAAACACCATATATTTT.

The V gene is TRBV2, the J gene TRBJ1-1; 11 positions agree with TRBD1. Germline V gene lookup returns CDR1 SNHLY and CDR2 FYNNEI. J lost 11 bases, V lost 0 bases, and 8 bases had no gene match. CDR3 length equals 15 residues. The CDR3 sequence: CASSEAPGTGGRAFF. In nucleotides, the CDR3 is TGTGCCAGCAGTGAAGCGCCCGGGACAGGGGGGAGGGCTTTCTTT.

V gene TRBV5-8 combines with J gene TRBJ1-5; D is undetermined. The V and J ends lost 0 bases and 0 bases respectively, with 16 bases between them. CDR1 SGHTS and CDR2 YDEGEE come from the germline V gene. This CDR3 spans 18 amino acids. CDR3 residues: CASSLVAGGLYSNQPQHF. The CDR3 DNA reads TGTGCCAGCAGCTTGGTAGCAGGCGGGTTATATAGCAATCAGCCCCAGCATTTT.

This chain connects TRBV5-1 to TRBJ2-5; 7 nucleotides align to TRBD2. CDR1 is SGHRS, CDR2 YFSETQ, per germline. The length of the CDR3 is 15 residues. V lost 2 bases, J lost 2 bases, and 6 bases stayed unmatched. CDR3 in amino acids: CASSFWGGSQETQYF. In DNA, the CDR3 is TGCGCCAGCAGCTTCTGGGGGGGGAGTCAAGAGACCCAGTACTTC. The variable domain in full, completed from reference TRBV5-1 and TRBJ2-5, reads KAGVTQTPRYLIKTRGQQVTLSCSPISGHRSVSWYQQTPGQGLQFLFEYFSETQRNKGNFPGRFSGRQFSNSRSEMNVSTLELGDSALYLCASSFWGGSQETQYFGPGTRLLVL.

The DNA of the CDR3 is TGTGCCAGCAGCTCCTCGGGACTTCGCACAGATACGCAGTATTTT. Translated: CASSSSGLRTDTQYF. The chain combines TRBV5-6 with TRBJ2-3; D is possibly TRBD2 (6 bases). Germline V gene sequence: CDR1 SGHDT, CDR2 YYEEEE. Trimming left V 3 bases short and J 1 base short, with 12 bases between. The CDR3 is made up of 15 amino acids.

The chain has TRBV14 and TRBJ2-1, with 13 positions matching TRBD2. Germline V gene lookup returns CDR1 SGHDN and CDR2 FVKESK. Unmatched junction bases numbered 8, after V lost 4 bases and J lost 8 bases. This CDR3 has 16 amino acids. The CDR3 region has the DNA TGTGCCAGCAGCCCAGGAACTAGCGGGGGGGCATATGAGCAGTTCTTC. Its protein is CASSPGTSGGAYEQFF.

The chain couples TRBV15 to TRBJ1-3; 8 bases match TRBD1. J gave up 11 bases and V 5 bases, and 11 bases lay outside the gene matches. The length of the CDR3 is 14 residues. CDR1 and CDR2 from the germline V gene are LNHNV and YYDKDF (reference sequence). The CDR3 loop reads CATSRGQGLYPIYF. In nucleotides, the CDR3 is TGTGCCACCAGCCGAGGACAGGGCCTCTATCCCATATATTTT.

This chain links TRBV7-9 with TRBJ1-2; D is perhaps TRBD1 (5 bases). The CDR3 totals 16 residues. Trimming left V 4 bases short and J 4 bases short, with 19 bases between. The germline V gene has CDR1 SEHNR and CDR2 FQNEAQ (reference sequence). The chain's CDR3 is CASSSVKWGGAYGYTF. The CDR3 region has the DNA TGTGCCAGCAGCTCCGTTAAATGGGGGGGTGCCTATGGCTACACCTTC.

In this sample, this clone turned up once. CDR3 residues: CASSLTGNIQETQYF. CDR3 coding DNA: TGTGCCAGCAGTTTGACCGGGAATATACAAGAGACCCAGTACTTC. V and J are TRBV28 and TRBJ2-5; D perhaps matches TRBD2 (5 bases). Trimming took off 3 bases at V and 2 bases at J, with 13 bases between the two ends. CDR3 size: 15 residues. Germline CDR1 MDHEN, CDR2 SYDVKM.

This sequence joins TRBV6-1 and TRBJ1-1, with no clear D. V lost 3 bases, J lost 7 bases, and 9 bases lay in between. Germline CDR1 reads MNHNS; CDR2 reads SASEGT. The length of the CDR3 is 12 residues. The CDR3 region is CASSERRSEAFF. CDR3 nucleotides: TGTGCCAGCAGTGAGAGACGGAGTGAAGCTTTCTTT.

The chain links TRBV5-1 to TRBJ1-2; D unresolved. There are 14 residues in the CDR3. Germline V CDR1 and CDR2: SGHRS, YFSETQ. V shed 0 bases and J shed 8 bases, with 14 bases lying between them. The CDR3 bases are TGCGCCAGCAGCTTGGATCGGGGTTTGGAAGGCTACACCTTC. Residues: CASSLDRGLEGYTF.

This rearrangement joins TRBV6-1 to TRBJ1-1, with TRBD1 identical over 9 bases. This CDR3 region has 15 residues. Germline V gene data show CDR1 as MNHNS and CDR2 as SASEGT. The V segment lost 7 bases and the J segment 0 bases; nucleotides outside the gene matches: 6. CDR3 in DNA: TGTGCCAGCAACCCGGACAGGGGTATGAACACTGAAGCTTTCTTT. As protein: CASNPDRGMNTEAFF.

This clone was seen just once. The rearrangement joins TRBV30 to TRBJ2-5; TRBD1 might be the D (5 bases). Germline V gives CDR1 GTSNPN, CDR2 SVGIG (reference sequence). There are 13 residues in the CDR3. Trimming stripped 4 bases from V and 4 bases from J, with 13 bases between. The CDR3 spells CAWKQENLETQYF. CDR3 sequence (DNA): TGTGCCTGGAAACAGGAGAACTTAGAGACCCAGTACTTC.

Here the CDR3 reads CASSESRPEGQYF. The CDR3 region has the DNA TGTGCCAGCAGTGAATCCCGCCCCGAGGGCCAGTACTTC. V usage is TRBV25-1 and J usage is TRBJ2-5; possible D gene TRBD2, 5 bases. This CDR3 region has 13 residues. Trimming cost V 1 base and J 10 bases, with 13 bases left between them. Germline V lookup: CDR1 MGHDK, CDR2 SYGVNS.

For the CDR3, the DNA is TGTGCCTGGAGGATCGGGGTCACTGAAGCTTTCTTT. Protein product: CAWRIGVTEAFF. This chain links TRBV30 with TRBJ1-1; D is ambiguous. This CDR3 has 12 amino acids. Germline V gene sequence: CDR1 GTSNPN, CDR2 SVGIG (reference sequence). V lost 3 bases, J lost 4 bases, and 9 bases lay in between.

The V gene is TRBV2, the J gene TRBJ2-7; D possibly corresponds to TRBD1 (6 bases). V was shortened by 4 bases and J by 6 bases, with 22 bases between the two germline ends. Germline CDR1 reads SNHLY; CDR2 reads FYNNEI. The CDR3 spans 16 residues. The CDR3 reads CASSVRPPTQGGEQYF. The CDR3, as DNA: TGTGCCAGCAGTGTTAGACCCCCCACACAGGGTGGCGAGCAGTACTTC.

The genes are TRBV18 and TRBJ2-7; D is unclear. Germline CDR1 KGHSH, CDR2 LQKENI. There are 11 residues in the CDR3. Trimming removed 5 bases at V and 9 bases at J, with 11 bases between. For the CDR3, the DNA is TGTGCCAGCTCATCCAATTTCGGGCAGTACTTC. This gives the protein CASSSNFGQYF.

The genes are TRBV18 and TRBJ2-5; D might be TRBD1 (5 bases). Trimming pared 3 bases from V and 5 bases from J, leaving 10 bases between. The germline V gene has CDR1 KGHSH and CDR2 LQKENI. This CDR3 has 13 amino acids. CDR3 DNA sequence: TGTGCCAGCTCACCTCAGGGCCCGGAGACCCAGTACTTC. Protein product: CASSPQGPETQYF.

CDR3 sequence: CAWSVQGANTEAFF. CDR3 nucleotides: TGTGCCTGGAGTGTACAGGGAGCGAACACTGAAGCTTTCTTT. This chain uses TRBV30 with TRBJ1-1; tentatively, D is TRBD1 (6 bases). Germline V gene data show CDR1 as GTSNPN and CDR2 as SVGIG (reference sequence). The CDR3 length is 14 residues. V dropped 0 bases and J dropped 1 base, with 9 bases sitting between them.